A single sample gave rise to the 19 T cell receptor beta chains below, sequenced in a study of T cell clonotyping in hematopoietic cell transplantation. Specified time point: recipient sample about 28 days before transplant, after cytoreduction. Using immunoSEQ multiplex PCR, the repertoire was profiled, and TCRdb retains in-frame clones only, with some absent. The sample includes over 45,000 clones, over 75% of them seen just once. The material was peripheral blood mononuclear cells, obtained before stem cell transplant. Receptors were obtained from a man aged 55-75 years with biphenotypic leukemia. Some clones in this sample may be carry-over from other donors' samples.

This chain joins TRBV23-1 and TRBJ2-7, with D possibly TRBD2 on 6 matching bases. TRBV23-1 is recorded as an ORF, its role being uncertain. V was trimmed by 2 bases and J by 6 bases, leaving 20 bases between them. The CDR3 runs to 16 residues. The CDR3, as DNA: TGCGCCAGCAGTCAACCCTCCCTGGGGGGACCCCTCGAGCAGTACTTC. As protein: CASSQPSLGGPLEQYF.

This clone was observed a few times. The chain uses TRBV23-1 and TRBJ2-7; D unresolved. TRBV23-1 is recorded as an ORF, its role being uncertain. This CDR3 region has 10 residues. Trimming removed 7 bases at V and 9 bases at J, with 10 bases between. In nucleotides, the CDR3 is TGCGCCAGCAAGTGTGACGGGCAGTACTTC. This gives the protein CASKCDGQYF.

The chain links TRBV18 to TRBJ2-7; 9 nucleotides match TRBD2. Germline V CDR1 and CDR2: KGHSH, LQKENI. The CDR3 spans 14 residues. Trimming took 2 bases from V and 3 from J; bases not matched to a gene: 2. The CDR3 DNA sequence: TGTGCCAGCTCACCAGCTAGCGGGAACTACGAGCAGTACTTC. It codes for CASSPASGNYEQYF.

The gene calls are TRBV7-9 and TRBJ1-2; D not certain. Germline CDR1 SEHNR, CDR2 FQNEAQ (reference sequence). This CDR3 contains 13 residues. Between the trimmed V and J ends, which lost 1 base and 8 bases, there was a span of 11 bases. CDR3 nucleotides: TGTGCCAGCAGCTTAGGGAGTACCAACGGCTACACCTTC. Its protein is CASSLGSTNGYTF.

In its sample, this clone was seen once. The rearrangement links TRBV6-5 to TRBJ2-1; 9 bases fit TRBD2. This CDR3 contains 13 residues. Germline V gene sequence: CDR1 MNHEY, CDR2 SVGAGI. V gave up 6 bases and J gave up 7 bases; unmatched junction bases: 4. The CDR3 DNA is TGTGCCAGCAGAGAGCGGGAGGTGAATGAGCAGTTCTTC. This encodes CASREREVNEQFF.

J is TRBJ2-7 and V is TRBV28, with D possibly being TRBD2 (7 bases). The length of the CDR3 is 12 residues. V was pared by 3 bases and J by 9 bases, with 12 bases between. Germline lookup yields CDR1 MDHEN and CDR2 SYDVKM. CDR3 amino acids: CASSLRGRSQYF. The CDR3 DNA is TGTGCCAGCAGTTTGCGGGGGCGCTCGCAGTACTTC.

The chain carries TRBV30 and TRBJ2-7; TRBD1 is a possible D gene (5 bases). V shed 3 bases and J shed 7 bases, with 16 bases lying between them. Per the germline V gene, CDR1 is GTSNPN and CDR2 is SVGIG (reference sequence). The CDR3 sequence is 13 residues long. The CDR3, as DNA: TGTGCCTGGAGGGACCCAGGGTTGGTTGAGCAGTACTTC. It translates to CAWRDPGLVEQYF.

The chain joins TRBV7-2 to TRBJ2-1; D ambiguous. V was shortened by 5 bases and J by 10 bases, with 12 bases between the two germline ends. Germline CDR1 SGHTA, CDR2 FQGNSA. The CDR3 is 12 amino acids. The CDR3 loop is CASSTPWMEQFF. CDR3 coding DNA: TGTGCCAGCAGCACCCCTTGGATGGAGCAGTTCTTC.

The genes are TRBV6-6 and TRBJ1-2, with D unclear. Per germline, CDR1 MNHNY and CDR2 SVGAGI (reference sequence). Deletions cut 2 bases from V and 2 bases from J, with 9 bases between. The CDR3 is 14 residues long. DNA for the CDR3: TGTGCCAGCAGTTACAAGGAGGGAAACTATGGCTACACCTTC. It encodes CASSYKEGNYGYTF.

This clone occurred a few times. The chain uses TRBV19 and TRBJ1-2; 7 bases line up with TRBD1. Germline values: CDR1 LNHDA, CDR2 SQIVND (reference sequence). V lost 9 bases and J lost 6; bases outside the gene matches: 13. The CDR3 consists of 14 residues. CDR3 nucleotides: TGTGCCAGCACTACCTCAGGGGGAGTCCATGGCTACACCTTC. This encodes CASTTSGGVHGYTF.

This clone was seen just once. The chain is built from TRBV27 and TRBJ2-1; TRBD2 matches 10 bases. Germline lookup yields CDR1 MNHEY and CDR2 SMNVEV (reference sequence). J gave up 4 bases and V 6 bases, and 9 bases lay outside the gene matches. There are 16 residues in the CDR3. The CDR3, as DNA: TGTGCCAGCAGCACTATAACTAGCGGGGAATACAATGAGCAGTTCTTC. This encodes CASSTITSGEYNEQFF.

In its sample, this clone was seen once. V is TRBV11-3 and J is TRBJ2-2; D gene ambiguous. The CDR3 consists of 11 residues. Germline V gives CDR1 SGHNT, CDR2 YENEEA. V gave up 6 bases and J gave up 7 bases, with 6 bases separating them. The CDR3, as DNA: TGTGCCAGCAGTAGGGACGGGGAGCTGTTTTTT. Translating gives CASSRDGELFF. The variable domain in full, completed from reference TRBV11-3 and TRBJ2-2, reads EAGVVQSPRYKIIEKKQPVAFWCNPISGHNTLYWYLQNLGQGPELLIRYENEEAVDDSQLPKDRFSAERLKGVDSTLKIQPAELGDSAVYLCASSRDGELFFGEGSRLTVL.

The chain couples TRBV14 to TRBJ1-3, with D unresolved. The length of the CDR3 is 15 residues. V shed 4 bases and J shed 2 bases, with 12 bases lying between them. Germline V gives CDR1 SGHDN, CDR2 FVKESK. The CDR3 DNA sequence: TGTGCCAGCAGCCGGGGTTTCGCTGCTGGAAACACCATATATTTT. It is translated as CASSRGFAAGNTIYF.

This CDR3 is CASSVESWGSGSFNEQFF. The CDR3 region has the DNA TGTGCCAGCAGCGTAGAGTCTTGGGGTAGCGGAAGTTTCAATGAGCAGTTCTTC. The chain recombines TRBV9 with TRBJ2-1; D is possibly TRBD2 (6 bases). Looked up from germline, CDR1 is SGDLS and CDR2 is YYNGEE. The V gene lost 0 bases and the J gene lost 6 bases, with 22 bases spanning the gap. The CDR3 is 18 amino acids.

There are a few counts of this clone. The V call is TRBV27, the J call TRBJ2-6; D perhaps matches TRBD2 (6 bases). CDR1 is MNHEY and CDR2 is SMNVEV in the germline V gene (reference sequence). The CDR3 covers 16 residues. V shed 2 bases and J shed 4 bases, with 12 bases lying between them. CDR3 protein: CASSLLGGLGANVLTF. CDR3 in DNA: TGTGCCAGCAGTTTACTTGGGGGACTGGGGGCCAACGTCCTGACTTTC.

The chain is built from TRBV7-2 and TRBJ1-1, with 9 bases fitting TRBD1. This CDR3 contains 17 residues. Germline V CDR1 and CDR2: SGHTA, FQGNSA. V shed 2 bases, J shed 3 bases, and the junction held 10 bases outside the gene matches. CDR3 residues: CASSLMGTGRGYTEAFF. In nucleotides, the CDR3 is TGTGCCAGCAGCTTAATGGGGACAGGGCGTGGGTACACTGAAGCTTTCTTT. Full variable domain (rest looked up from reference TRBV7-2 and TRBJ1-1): GAGVSQSPSNKVTEKGKDVELRCDPISGHTALYWYRQSLGQGLEFLIYFQGNSAPDKSGLPSDRFSAERTGGSVSTLTIQRTQQEDSAVYLCASSLMGTGRGYTEAFFGQGTRLTVV.

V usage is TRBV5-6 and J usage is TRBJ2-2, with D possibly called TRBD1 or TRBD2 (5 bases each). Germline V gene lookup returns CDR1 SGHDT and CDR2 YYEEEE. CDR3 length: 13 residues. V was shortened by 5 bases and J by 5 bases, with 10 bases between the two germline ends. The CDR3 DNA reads TGTGCCAGCAGGGGACGGAGGACCGGGGAGCTGTTTTTT. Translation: CASRGRRTGELFF.

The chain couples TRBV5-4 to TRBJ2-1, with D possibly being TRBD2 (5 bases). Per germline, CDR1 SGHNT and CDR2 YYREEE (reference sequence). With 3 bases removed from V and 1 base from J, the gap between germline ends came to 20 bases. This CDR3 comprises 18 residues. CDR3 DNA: TGTGCCAGCAGCTCCGAGCGCGAGCGGTCCTCGTCCTACAATGAGCAGTTCTTC. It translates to CASSSERERSSSYNEQFF.

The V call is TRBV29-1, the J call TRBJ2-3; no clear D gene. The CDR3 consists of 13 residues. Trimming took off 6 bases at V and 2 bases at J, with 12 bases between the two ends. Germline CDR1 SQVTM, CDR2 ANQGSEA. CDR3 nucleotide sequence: TGCAGCGTCGACGGTCTTCCCACAGATACGCAGTATTTT. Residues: CSVDGLPTDTQYF.